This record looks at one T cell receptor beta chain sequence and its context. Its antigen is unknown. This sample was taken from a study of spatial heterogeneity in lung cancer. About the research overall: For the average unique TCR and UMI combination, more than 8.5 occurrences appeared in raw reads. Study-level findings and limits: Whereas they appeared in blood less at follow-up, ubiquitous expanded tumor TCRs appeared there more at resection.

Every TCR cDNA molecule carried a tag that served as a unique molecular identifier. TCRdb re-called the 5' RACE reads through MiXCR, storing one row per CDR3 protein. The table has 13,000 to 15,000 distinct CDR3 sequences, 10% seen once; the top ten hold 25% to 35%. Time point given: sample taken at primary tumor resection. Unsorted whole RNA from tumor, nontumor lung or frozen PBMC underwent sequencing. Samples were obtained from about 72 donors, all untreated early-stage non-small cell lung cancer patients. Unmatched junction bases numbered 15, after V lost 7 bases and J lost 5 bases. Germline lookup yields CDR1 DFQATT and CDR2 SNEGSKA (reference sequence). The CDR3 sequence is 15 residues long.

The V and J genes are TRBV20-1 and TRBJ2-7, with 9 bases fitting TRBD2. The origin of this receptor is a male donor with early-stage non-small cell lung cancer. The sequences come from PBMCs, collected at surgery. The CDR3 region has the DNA TGCAGTGGGCTGGCGGTAGCGGGGGCCTCTAACGAGCAGTACTTC. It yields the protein CSGLAVAGASNEQYF.